What follows describes a single T cell receptor (beta chain). This sample is drawn from a study of T cell changes during pregnancy in multiple sclerosis. TCRdb's table, derived via immunoSEQ multiplex PCR, lists solely in-frame clones and lacks some. The repertoire consists of some 47,000 clones, with around 96% occurring once and the leading ten covering under 0.9%. CDR1 is SQVTM and CDR2 is ANQGSEA in the germline V gene. The CDR3 extends over 13 amino acids. V was trimmed by 5 bases and J by 4 bases, leaving 14 bases between them. The sequence came from a female donor with multiple sclerosis, enrolled in a pregnancy study. Specimen: peripheral blood, collected in the second trimester of pregnancy. The gene calls are TRBV29-1 and TRBJ1-2; D remains ambiguous. In DNA, the CDR3 is TGCAGCGTTCCTTCACTCCTCGGCTATGGCTACACCTTC. Translated, it gives CSVPSLLGYGYTF. Full variable domain (missing parts from reference TRBV29-1 and TRBJ1-2): SAVISQKPSRDICQRGTSLTIQCQVDSQVTMMFWYRQQPGQSLTLIATANQGSEATYESGFVIDKFPISRPNLTFSTLTVSNMSPEDSSIYLCSVPSLLGYGYTFGSGTRLTVV.